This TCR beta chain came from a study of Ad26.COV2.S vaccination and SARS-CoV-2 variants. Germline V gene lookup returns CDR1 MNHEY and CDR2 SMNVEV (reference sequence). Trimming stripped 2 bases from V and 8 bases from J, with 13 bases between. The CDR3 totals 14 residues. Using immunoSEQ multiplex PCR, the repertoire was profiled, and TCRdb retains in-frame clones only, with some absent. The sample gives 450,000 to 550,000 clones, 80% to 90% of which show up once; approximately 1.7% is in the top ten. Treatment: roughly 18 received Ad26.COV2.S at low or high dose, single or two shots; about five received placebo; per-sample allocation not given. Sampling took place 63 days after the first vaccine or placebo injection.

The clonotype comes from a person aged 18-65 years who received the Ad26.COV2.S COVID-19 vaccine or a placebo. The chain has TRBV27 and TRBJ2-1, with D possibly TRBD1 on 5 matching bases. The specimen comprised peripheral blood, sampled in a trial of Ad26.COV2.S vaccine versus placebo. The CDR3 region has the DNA TGTGCCAGCAGTTTAAGGCTAGTAGGGGATGAGCAGTTCTTC. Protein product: CASSLRLVGDEQFF.